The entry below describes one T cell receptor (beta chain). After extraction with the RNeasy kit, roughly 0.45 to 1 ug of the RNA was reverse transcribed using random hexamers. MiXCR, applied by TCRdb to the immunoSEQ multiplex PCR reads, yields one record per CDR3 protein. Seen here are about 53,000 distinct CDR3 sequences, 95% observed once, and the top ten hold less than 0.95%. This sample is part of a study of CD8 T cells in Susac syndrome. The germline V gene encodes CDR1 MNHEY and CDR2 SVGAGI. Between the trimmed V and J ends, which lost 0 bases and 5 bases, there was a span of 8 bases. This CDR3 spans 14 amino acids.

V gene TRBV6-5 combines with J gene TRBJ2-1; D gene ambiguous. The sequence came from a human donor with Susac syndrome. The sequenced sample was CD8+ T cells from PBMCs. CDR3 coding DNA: TGTGCCAGCAGTTACTCGGTCAGCAACAATGAGCAGTTCTTC. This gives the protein CASSYSVSNNEQFF.